This is a list of T cell receptor beta chains from one sample in a study of CXCR3-negative and CXCR3-positive naive CD8 T cells. With the 5' RACE reads reprocessed, TCRdb shows one record per CDR3 protein and no DNA. Its table lists approximately 140,000 distinct CDR3 sequences. The sequencing input was naive CXCR3+ CD8+ T cells from blood. All receptors come from a human donor in good health. Some clones in this sample may be carry-over from other donors' samples. Each CDR3 is given with its conserved first and last residue. Fields, in order: V gene, J gene, CDR3 protein.

TRBV9	TRBJ2-7	CASSAGGEAYEQYF
TRBV4-3	TRBJ2-1	CASSQDWTGRNEQFF
TRBV20-1	TRBJ2-1	CSARGRIFTSGTQFF
TRBV30	TRBJ1-1	CAWILGGITEAFF
TRBV14	TRBJ2-3	CASSQDSNTRTDTQYF
TRBV3-1	TRBJ2-1	CASSLDSSLYNEQFF
TRBV6-5	TRBJ2-2	CASSLIANTGELFF
TRBV30	TRBJ1-1	CAWTPGGDGAFF
TRBV5-8	TRBJ2-1	CASSLVVGRISSYNEQFF
TRBV28	TRBJ2-7	CASSFGQGSYEQYF
TRBV20-1	TRBJ2-7	CSALDRGGSYEQYF
TRBV11-2	TRBJ2-5	CASSLDEETQYF
TRBV20-1	TRBJ2-1	CSATGTSGNNEQFF
TRBV30	TRBJ2-4	CAWSDLENIQYF
TRBV6-6	TRBJ2-3	CASSSREGSDTQYF
TRBV6-6	TRBJ2-3	CASARLAVTDTQYF
TRBV12-3/TRBV12-4	TRBJ2-1	CASSPSGRFNEQFF
TRBV29-1	TRBJ2-7	CSVLRTGGNEQYF
TRBV5-6	TRBJ2-1	CASSLGLEQNNEQFF
TRBV3-1	TRBJ1-2	CASRHIGGYGYTF
TRBV3-1	TRBJ2-7	CASSYTSGVDGYEQYF
TRBV6-5	TRBJ1-5	CASSLHRGSNQPQHF
TRBV9	TRBJ2-1	CASSVGPGGYNEQFF
TRBV5-1	TRBJ2-3	CASSPGDISTDTQYF
TRBV28	TRBJ2-1	CATYSSYNEQFF
TRBV7-9	TRBJ2-7	CASSWIDEQYF
TRBV11-2	TRBJ1-1	CASSLVGVGRVNNEAFF
TRBV5-1	TRBJ2-7	CASSSIDRTYEQYF
TRBV19	TRBJ2-7	CASSTGTASEQYF
TRBV4-1	TRBJ2-7	CASSQGTGVPYEQYF
TRBV27	TRBJ1-5	CASSLYGSPTSNQPQHF
TRBV12-3/TRBV12-4	TRBJ1-1	CASKAGLMNTEAFF
TRBV14	TRBJ2-1	CASSRGRPNSYNEQFF
TRBV29-1	TRBJ2-1	CSVEVAKGGNEQFF
TRBV28	TRBJ1-5	CASQGGNQPQHF
TRBV21-1	TRBJ2-7	CASSERSYEQYF
TRBV29-1	TRBJ1-1	CSFREGDTEAFF
TRBV7-6	TRBJ2-7	CASSLDTFEQYF
TRBV28	TRBJ2-7	CASSFAVFGQGLLDEQYF
TRBV29-1	TRBJ1-1	CSVEVGQPNTEAFF
TRBV20-1	TRBJ2-7	CSARPRWDEQYF
TRBV12-3/TRBV12-4	TRBJ1-1	CASSLGQGYEAFF